One sample yielded the 14 T cell receptor beta chains listed below, sequenced in a study of shared clonotypes between healthy human individuals. Sequencing was performed with immunoSEQ multiplex PCR; in TCRdb, only in-frame clones are kept and a portion is missing. The table includes roughly 1,500,000 clones, about 98.5% detected once. The specimen was naive CD4+ T cells sorted from blood. The sample's subset: CD45RA+ positively selected. The receptors were gathered from a man aged 25-45 years in good health.

V usage is TRBV18 and J usage is TRBJ2-7, with D tentatively TRBD1 (5 bases). V lost 8 bases and J 1 base, leaving 12 bases between the germline ends. Germline CDR1 is KGHSH and CDR2 is LQKENI. The CDR3 is 13 residues long. CDR3 in DNA: TGTGCCAGCAGGACATCAAGTTCCTACGAGCAGTACTTC. This sequence encodes CASRTSSSYEQYF.

The chain carries TRBV2 and TRBJ1-2; 8 bases fit TRBD1. The CDR3 length is 16 residues. Trimming took 0 bases from V and 6 from J; bases not matched to a gene: 9. The germline CDR1 and CDR2 sequences are SNHLY and FYNNEI. CDR3 sequence: CASSEADRAFSNGYTF. Here the CDR3 DNA reads TGTGCCAGCAGTGAAGCGGACAGGGCGTTTTCGAATGGCTACACCTTC.

The rearrangement links TRBV11-2 to TRBJ1-2, with a tentative D call TRBD1 (6 bases). This CDR3 comprises 15 residues. The V end lost 4 bases, the J end lost 8 bases, and 20 bases lay between the germline ends. The germline V gene has CDR1 SGHAT and CDR2 FQNNGV. For the CDR3, the DNA is TGTGCCAGCAGCTCGCTCGGACAGCGTTCGAAGGGCTACACCTTC. This codes for CASSSLGQRSKGYTF.

This chain joins TRBV7-3 and TRBJ2-5; D is possibly TRBD1 (5 bases). Trimming stripped 0 bases from V and 4 bases from J, with 9 bases between. Germline loops: CDR1 SGHTA, CDR2 FQGTGA. There are 14 residues in the CDR3. CDR3 DNA sequence: TGTGCCAGCAGCTTAACCAGGGATATAGAGACCCAGTACTTC. It specifies CASSLTRDIETQYF.

CDR3 amino acids: CASGPLGTYNEQFF. As DNA, the CDR3 is TGTGCCAGCGGACCACTAGGGACGTACAATGAGCAGTTCTTC. V is TRBV9 and J is TRBJ2-1, with D perhaps given as TRBD1 or TRBD2 (5 bases each). Trimming stripped 7 bases from V and 4 bases from J, with 15 bases between. This CDR3 is 14 amino acids long. CDR1 is SGDLS, CDR2 YYNGEE, per germline.

The CDR3 region is CASNDQGSPRDEQYF. The CDR3 DNA sequence: TGTGCCAGCAATGACCAGGGTTCGCCCCGTGACGAGCAGTACTTC. The chain employs TRBV2 and TRBJ2-7, with a weak D call TRBD1 (5 bases). Germline-derived CDR1 and CDR2 are SNHLY and FYNNEI. V lost 7 bases and J lost 5, with 21 bases in between. This CDR3 is built from 15 residues.

Here the CDR3 DNA reads TGTGCCAGCAGTGAAAGTAGGATGGCTCGCCAAGAGACCCAGTACTTC. It encodes CASSESRMARQETQYF. The chain recombines TRBV25-1 with TRBJ2-5; D is unresolved. The CDR3 extends over 16 amino acids. The V end was cut by 2 bases, the J end by 1 base, with 14 bases between. Germline-derived CDR1 and CDR2 are MGHDK and SYGVNS.

The CDR3 sequence: CASSLIRQPYQETQYF. CDR3 DNA: TGTGCCAGCAGTTTAATCCGACAACCGTACCAAGAGACCCAGTACTTC. This chain links TRBV28 with TRBJ2-5; no clear D. The V end was cut by 2 bases, the J end by 0 bases, with 13 bases between. Germline-derived CDR1 and CDR2 are MDHEN and SYDVKM. This CDR3 region has 16 residues.

J is TRBJ2-7 and V is TRBV18, with D possibly matching TRBD1 (5 bases). The CDR3 totals 15 residues. V was trimmed by 3 bases and J by 6 bases, leaving 18 bases between them. From germline, CDR1 is KGHSH and CDR2 LQKENI. The CDR3 nucleotides are TGTGCCAGCTCACCCCTAACAGGACCCAAGGGCGAGCAGTACTTC. Protein product: CASSPLTGPKGEQYF. The full variable domain, its missing parts supplied by reference TRBV18 and TRBJ2-7, is NAGVMQNPRHLVRRRGQEARLRCSPMKGHSHVYWYRQLPEEGLKFMVYLQKENIIDESGMPKERFSAEFPKEGPSILRIQQVVRGDSAAYFCASSPLTGPKGEQYFGPGTRLTVT.

The chain employs TRBV4-1 and TRBJ2-6, with D uncertain. The V gene lost 0 bases and the J gene lost 0 bases, with 3 bases spanning the gap. CDR1 MGHRA and CDR2 YSYEKL come from the germline V gene. This CDR3 is built from 15 residues. CDR3 DNA: TGCGCCAGCAGCCAAGAGGGCTCTGGGGCCAACGTCCTGACTTTC. Its translation is CASSQEGSGANVLTF.

Remarks on this clone: Other DNA sequences in the sample encode the same CDR3. CDR3 in amino acids: CASSLRLAGYNEQFF. CDR3 bases: TGTGCCAGCAGCCTTCGACTAGCGGGATACAATGAGCAGTTCTTC. The chain links TRBV9 to TRBJ2-1; 11 positions match TRBD2. V dropped 4 bases and J dropped 4; count of bases not matched to a gene: 4. CDR1 and CDR2 (germline): SGDLS, YYNGEE. The CDR3 totals 15 residues.

The chain employs TRBV5-1 and TRBJ2-7; 8 nucleotides align to TRBD2. V dropped 4 bases and J dropped 7; count of bases not matched to a gene: 7. This CDR3 spans 13 amino acids. From germline, CDR1 is SGHRS and CDR2 YFSETQ. CDR3 coding DNA: TGCGCCAGCAGCCCGTCCCCGGGGGGGGAGCAGTACTTC. Its protein is CASSPSPGGEQYF. The variable domain in full, completed from reference TRBV5-1 and TRBJ2-7, reads KAGVTQTPRYLIKTRGQQVTLSCSPISGHRSVSWYQQTPGQGLQFLFEYFSETQRNKGNFPGRFSGRQFSNSRSEMNVSTLELGDSALYLCASSPSPGGEQYFGPGTRLTVT.

The V call is TRBV5-1, the J call TRBJ2-1; D assignment may be TRBD1 or TRBD2 (5 bases each). Trimming took 2 bases from V and 6 from J, leaving 9 bases between them. The CDR3 totals 13 residues. CDR1 is SGHRS, CDR2 YFSETQ, per germline. The CDR3 sequence is CASSLLGVNEQFF. As DNA, the CDR3 is TGCGCCAGCAGCTTATTGGGGGTCAATGAGCAGTTCTTC. The variable domain in full, with the rest retrieved from reference TRBV5-1 and TRBJ2-1, is KAGVTQTPRYLIKTRGQQVTLSCSPISGHRSVSWYQQTPGQGLQFLFEYFSETQRNKGNFPGRFSGRQFSNSRSEMNVSTLELGDSALYLCASSLLGVNEQFFGPGTRLTVL.

J is TRBJ2-3 and V is TRBV28; 10 bases agree with TRBD2. CDR3 size: 17 residues. With V trimmed by 5 bases and J by 10 bases, 18 bases remained unmatched. From germline, CDR1 is MDHEN and CDR2 SYDVKM. CDR3 region: CASSPYVGLAGDWAQYF. CDR3 bases: TGTGCCAGCAGTCCCTATGTTGGGCTAGCGGGAGATTGGGCGCAGTATTTT.